This T cell receptor (beta chain) was sequenced for a study of T cell repertoires in cytomegalovirus infection. V was clipped by 1 base and J by 2 bases, with 20 bases between them. Germline CDR1 LNHNV, CDR2 YYDKDF (reference sequence). CDR3 size: 18 residues. MiXCR was run by TCRdb on the reads, yielding one entry per CDR3 protein. Of around 530,000 distinct CDR3 sequences listed, around 27% are singletons. The gene calls are TRBV15 and TRBJ1-2; D gene ambiguous. The sequenced material came from PBMCs. The clonotype comes from a human donor in good health (CMV status not recorded). Some clones in this sample may be carry-over from other donors' samples. CDR3 bases: TGTGCCACCAGCAGAGCCCACCCCCGAGTGTCTGTAAACTATGGCTACACCTTC. It yields the protein CATSRAHPRVSVNYGYTF.